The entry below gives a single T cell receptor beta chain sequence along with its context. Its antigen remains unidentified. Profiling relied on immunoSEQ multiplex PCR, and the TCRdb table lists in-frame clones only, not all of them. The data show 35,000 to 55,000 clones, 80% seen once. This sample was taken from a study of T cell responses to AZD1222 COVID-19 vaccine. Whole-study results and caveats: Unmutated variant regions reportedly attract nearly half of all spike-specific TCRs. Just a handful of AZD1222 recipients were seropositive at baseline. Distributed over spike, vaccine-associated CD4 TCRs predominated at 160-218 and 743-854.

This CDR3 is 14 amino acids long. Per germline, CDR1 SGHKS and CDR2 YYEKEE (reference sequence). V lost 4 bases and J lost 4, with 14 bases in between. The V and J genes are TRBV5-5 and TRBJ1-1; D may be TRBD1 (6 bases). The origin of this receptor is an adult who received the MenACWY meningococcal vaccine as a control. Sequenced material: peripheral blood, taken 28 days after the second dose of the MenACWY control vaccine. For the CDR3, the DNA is TGTGCCAGCAGCCCCCCCAGGGGCGCCACTGAAGCTTTCTTT. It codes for CASSPPRGATEAFF.